This T cell receptor (beta chain) was profiled in a study of blood T cell repertoires in COVID-19. At the level of the study: Sites in the United States, Italy and Spain provided acute and convalescent COVID-19 samples. T cells, B-cell-depleted T cells, or PBMCs supplied cDNA or gDNA.

The repertoire was sequenced with immunoSEQ multiplex PCR; TCRdb's copy has only in-frame clones and lacks some. The table includes 200,000 to 300,000 clones, 85% to 90% detected once. In its sample, this clone was seen once. This CDR3 has 19 residues. Germline V gene lookup returns CDR1 GTSNPN and CDR2 SVGIG (reference sequence). The V gene lost 0 bases and the J gene lost 0 bases, with 21 bases spanning the gap. The sequencing input was peripheral blood. The TCR comes from a man in his 60s with acute or convalescent COVID-19. This sequence joins TRBV30 and TRBJ1-3; D is unresolved. CDR3 amino acids: CAWSVRSQEVSRSGNTIYF. The CDR3 DNA reads as TGTGCCTGGAGTGTACGATCGCAGGAGGTGTCTCGCTCTGGAAACACCATATATTTT.